This TCR delta chain was obtained from a study of gamma-delta chains in newborns, infants, children. Study summary: Microbial exposure reportedly drives polyclonal innate γδ T cell expansion after birth.

TCRdb re-analyzed the reads via CATT. The profile shows several thousand delta-chain clones, around 3.9% of them singletons. As to this clone: It may be a read error: a sequence one base away is much more abundant.

This CDR3 is 14 amino acids long. CDR1 and CDR2 from the germline V gene are GEAIGNYY and EKD. The junction had 3 bases not matched to a gene; V was cut back by 2 bases and J by 5 bases. The chain combines TRDV2 with TRDJ2; 8 bases are a match to TRDD3. Sequencing was performed on blood. This sequence originates from a child who was a newborn, infant or young child, either healthy, febrile or measles-vaccinated (not recorded which). The CDR3 region has the DNA TGTGCCTGTGACATACTGGGGGCTACAGCACAACTCTTCTTT. This codes for CACDILGATAQLFF.